These T cell receptor beta chains were read from a single sample in a study of PD-L1 blockade in urothelial cancer. Only in-frame clones appear in the TCRdb table, and some are missing; sequencing was by immunoSEQ multiplex PCR. The table includes tens of thousands of clones, nearly 90% detected once. Material: PBMCs, obtained around atezolizumab (anti-PD-L1) treatment. The source is a donor at least 40 years old with urothelial cancer. The CDR3 runs from the conserved cysteine through the conserved F or W. Each record gives: J gene, V gene, D gene, clone size, CDR3 protein, CDR3 DNA. The D gene is left open where the match is weak. For some rows the clone size is stated as once, few or many, or as a class when expanded; others skip it.

TRBJ2-3,TRBV28,TRBD2,-,CASSGGGQARTDTQYF,TGTGCCAGCAGCGGGGGGGGACAAGCGCGCACAGATACGCAGTATTTT
TRBJ2-4,TRBV13,-,few,CASSPRVSRLAKNIQYF,TGTGCCAGCAGCCCTCGGGTTAGCAGACTAGCCAAAAACATTCAGTACTTC
TRBJ1-2,TRBV18,-,-,CASSPGEDYGYTF,TGTGCCAGCTCACCGGGGGAGGACTATGGCTACACCTTC
TRBJ2-1,TRBV19,TRBD2,-,CASSNQLAGESNEQFF,TGTGCCAGTAGCAACCAACTAGCGGGAGAAAGCAATGAGCAGTTCTTC
TRBJ2-7,TRBV7-2,TRBD1,-,CASSLAGQGMGEQYF,TGTGCCAGCAGCTTAGCGGGACAGGGGATGGGGGAGCAGTACTTC
TRBJ2-1,TRBV11-3,TRBD2,once,CASSLALGLAGGNEQFF,TGTGCCAGCAGCTTAGCCCTCGGACTAGCGGGAGGTAATGAGCAGTTCTTC
TRBJ2-7,TRBV28,-,-,CASSPPRYEQYF,TGTGCCAGCAGCCCCCCCCGGTACGAGCAGTACTTC
TRBJ2-1,TRBV4-3,-,-,CASSQLLGITSSYNEQFF,TGCGCCAGCAGCCAGCTACTCGGGATCACCAGCTCCTACAATGAGCAGTTCTTC
TRBJ2-7,TRBV5-5,-,-,CASSRPGYEQYF,TGTGCCAGCAGCCGACCGGGCTACGAGCAGTACTTC
TRBJ1-5,TRBV6-5,-,once,CASTPGGSNQPQHF,TGTGCCAGCACCCCTGGGGGGAGCAATCAGCCCCAGCATTTT
TRBJ2-1,TRBV7-3,TRBD2,-,CASSLRGFSGSSYNEQFF,TGTGCCAGCAGCTTAAGGGGGTTTAGCGGGAGCTCCTACAATGAGCAGTTCTTC
TRBJ2-3,TRBV5-1,-,-,CASSLGSGSTDTQYF,TGCGCCAGCAGCTTGGGGAGCGGGAGCACAGATACGCAGTATTTT
TRBJ2-7,TRBV11-2,-,-,CASSLDRTGRSSYEQYF,TGTGCCAGCAGCTTAGATCGAACAGGACGGAGCTCCTACGAGCAGTACTTC
TRBJ1-2,TRBV6-5,-,-,CASSTQGGSYGYTF,TGTGCCAGCAGTACACAGGGTGGTAGCTATGGCTACACCTTC
TRBJ2-5,TRBV28,-,-,CASSSPDYGGQETQYF,TGTGCCAGCAGTTCTCCAGACTACGGAGGTCAAGAGACCCAGTACTTC
TRBJ2-1,TRBV7-2,-,-,CASSLAGGYNEQFF,TGTGCCAGCAGCTTAGCGGGAGGTTACAATGAGCAGTTCTTC
TRBJ1-1,TRBV11-2,-,-,CASSLGAGNPFF,TGTGCCAGCAGCTTAGGGGCAGGAAATCCTTTCTTT
TRBJ1-4,TRBV13,-,-,CASSLRQQNEKLFF,TGTGCCAGCAGCCTACGACAGCAAAATGAAAAACTGTTTTTT
TRBJ1-2,TRBV7-2,TRBD1,once,CASSLVQGQGAENYGYTF,TGTGCCAGCAGCTTAGTGCAGGGACAGGGTGCCGAGAACTATGGCTACACCTTC
TRBJ1-5,TRBV10-3,TRBD1,-,CAIRPGGADQPQHF,TGTGCCATCAGGCCAGGGGGCGCGGATCAGCCCCAGCATTTT
TRBJ2-5,TRBV11-3,-,-,CASSLVGRGKTQYF,TGTGCCAGCAGCTTAGTCGGGCGCGGGAAGACCCAGTACTTC
TRBJ2-3,TRBV27,-,once,CASRLESTDTQYF,TGTGCCAGCCGGTTGGAGAGCACAGATACGCAGTATTTT
TRBJ2-2,TRBV7-2,-,-,CASSLGSRNTGELFF,TGTGCCAGCAGCTTAGGTTCTCGGAACACCGGGGAGCTGTTTTTT
TRBJ2-2,TRBV6-5,TRBD1,few,CASSYSWTGITGELFF,TGTGCCAGCAGTTACTCGTGGACAGGGATAACCGGGGAGCTGTTTTTT
TRBJ2-1,TRBV4-3,TRBD2,-,CASSQDLGSWGLAKFF,TGCGCCAGCAGCCAAGATCTAGGTTCGTGGGGACTAGCCAAGTTCTTC
TRBJ1-1,TRBV18,-,-,CASSPIGGPAGRYTEAFF,TGTGCCAGCTCACCAATCGGCGGCCCGGCAGGGCGGTACACTGAAGCTTTCTTT
TRBJ2-3,TRBV2,TRBD1,-,CASTTGQGLDTQYF,TGTGCCAGCACCACAGGACAGGGGTTGGATACGCAGTATTTT
TRBJ1-4,TRBV7-9,-,-,CASSQSPQSNEKLFF,TGTGCCAGCAGCCAATCACCACAGTCTAATGAAAAACTGTTTTTT
TRBJ1-2,TRBV20-1,-,-,CSAGNSYGYTF,TGCAGTGCTGGTAACAGTTATGGCTACACCTTC
TRBJ2-3,TRBV6-1,-,-,CASSVLVSIPDTQYF,TGTGCCAGCAGTGTGTTGGTGAGCATCCCAGATACGCAGTATTTT
TRBJ1-3,TRBV30,TRBD1,few,CAWSDGQGAGNTIYF,TGTGCCTGGAGCGACGGACAGGGGGCTGGAAACACCATATATTTT
TRBJ1-2,TRBV28,TRBD1,few,CASSLGQGYGYTF,TGTGCCAGCAGTTTAGGACAGGGGTATGGCTACACCTTC
TRBJ2-3,TRBV7-2,-,-,CASKQALVGLAQYF,TGTGCCAGCAAACAGGCTCTAGTGGGCCTCGCGCAGTATTTT
TRBJ2-7,TRBV18,-,-,CASSPPPRRNYEQYF,TGTGCCAGCTCACCACCACCGAGGCGTAACTACGAGCAGTACTTC
TRBJ1-5,TRBV28,-,-,CASSPDTYSNQPQHF,TGTGCCAGCAGTCCGGACACATATAGCAATCAGCCCCAGCATTTT
TRBJ2-1,TRBV18,-,-,CASSPTEYGGSYNEQFF,TGTGCCAGCTCACCGACAGAGTACGGGGGCTCCTACAATGAGCAGTTCTTC
TRBJ2-5,TRBV10-1,TRBD1,-,CASSEAPQGAAQETQYF,TGCGCCAGCAGTGAAGCGCCTCAGGGGGCCGCCCAAGAGACCCAGTACTTC
TRBJ1-3,TRBV28,-,-,CASSLGRVGNTIYF,TGTGCCAGCAGTTTGGGCAGGGTGGGAAACACCATATATTTT
TRBJ1-2,TRBV5-1,-,-,CASSLEPQGINYGYTF,TGCGCCAGCAGCTTGGAGCCCCAGGGGATTAACTATGGCTACACCTTC
TRBJ2-7,TRBV18,-,-,CASSPRGAGQDAYEQYF,TGTGCCAGCTCACCTCGGGGGGCGGGACAAGATGCCTACGAGCAGTACTTC
TRBJ2-2,TRBV4-2,-,-,CASSQRRSANTGELFF,TGTGCCAGCAGCCAACGTAGGAGCGCGAACACCGGGGAGCTGTTTTTT
TRBJ2-1,TRBV28,-,-,CASSLFGWSSGYNEQFF,TGTGCCAGCAGTTTATTTGGCTGGAGCAGCGGGTACAATGAGCAGTTCTTC